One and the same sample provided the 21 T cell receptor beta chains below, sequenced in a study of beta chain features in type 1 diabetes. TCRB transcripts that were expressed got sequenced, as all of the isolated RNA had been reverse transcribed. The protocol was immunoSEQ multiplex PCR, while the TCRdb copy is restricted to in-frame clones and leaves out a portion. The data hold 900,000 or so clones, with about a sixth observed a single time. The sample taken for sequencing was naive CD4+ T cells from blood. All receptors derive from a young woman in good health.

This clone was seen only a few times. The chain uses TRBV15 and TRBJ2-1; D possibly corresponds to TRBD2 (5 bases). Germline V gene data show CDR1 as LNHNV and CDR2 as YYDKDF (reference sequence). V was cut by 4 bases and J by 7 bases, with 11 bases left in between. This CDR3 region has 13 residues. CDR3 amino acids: CATSILAGNEQFF. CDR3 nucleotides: TGTGCCACCAGCATTCTAGCCGGGAATGAGCAGTTCTTC.

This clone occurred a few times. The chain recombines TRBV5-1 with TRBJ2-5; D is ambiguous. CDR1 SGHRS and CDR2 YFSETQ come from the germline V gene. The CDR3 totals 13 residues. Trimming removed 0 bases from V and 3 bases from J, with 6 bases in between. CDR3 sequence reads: CASSLELEETQYF. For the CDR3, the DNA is TGCGCCAGCAGCTTGGAGCTAGAAGAGACCCAGTACTTC.

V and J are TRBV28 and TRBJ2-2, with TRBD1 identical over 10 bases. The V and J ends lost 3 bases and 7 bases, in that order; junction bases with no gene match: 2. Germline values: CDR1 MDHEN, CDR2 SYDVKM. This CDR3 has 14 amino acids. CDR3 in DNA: TGTGCCAGCAGTTTCCGGACAGGGGGCGGGGAGCTGTTTTTT. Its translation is CASSFRTGGGELFF.

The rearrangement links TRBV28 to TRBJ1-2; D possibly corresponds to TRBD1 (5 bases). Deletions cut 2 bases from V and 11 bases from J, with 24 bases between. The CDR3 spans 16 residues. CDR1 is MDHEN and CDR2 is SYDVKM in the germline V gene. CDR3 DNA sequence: TGTGCCAGCAGTTTAATCCCGGGGCGGGACCTCGCAAGTTACACCTTC. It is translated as CASSLIPGRDLASYTF.

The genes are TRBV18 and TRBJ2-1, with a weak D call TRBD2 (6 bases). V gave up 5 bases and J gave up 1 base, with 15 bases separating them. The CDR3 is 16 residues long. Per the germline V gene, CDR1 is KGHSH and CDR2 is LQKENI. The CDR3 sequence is CASSLSSELSYNEQFF. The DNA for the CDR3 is TGTGCCAGCTCATTATCTAGCGAACTGTCCTACAATGAGCAGTTCTTC.

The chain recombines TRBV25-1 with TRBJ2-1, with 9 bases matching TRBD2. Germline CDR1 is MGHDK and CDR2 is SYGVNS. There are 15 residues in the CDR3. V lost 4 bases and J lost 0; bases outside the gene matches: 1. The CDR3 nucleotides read TGTGCCAGCAGTGGGACTAGCGTCTCCTACAATGAGCAGTTCTTC. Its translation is CASSGTSVSYNEQFF.

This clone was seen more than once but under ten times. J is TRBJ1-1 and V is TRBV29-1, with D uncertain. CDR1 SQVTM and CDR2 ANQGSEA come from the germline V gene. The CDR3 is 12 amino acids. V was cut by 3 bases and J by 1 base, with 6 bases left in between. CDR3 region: CSVDGRNTEAFF. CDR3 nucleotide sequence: TGCAGCGTTGACGGTAGGAACACTGAAGCTTTCTTT.

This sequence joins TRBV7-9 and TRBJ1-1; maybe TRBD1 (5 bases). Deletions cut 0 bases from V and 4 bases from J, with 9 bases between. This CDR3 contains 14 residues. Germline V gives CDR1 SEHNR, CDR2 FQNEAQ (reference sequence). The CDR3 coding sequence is TGTGCCAGCAGCTTAGCTGGGGGGGGCACTGAAGCTTTCTTT. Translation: CASSLAGGGTEAFF. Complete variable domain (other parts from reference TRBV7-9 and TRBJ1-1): DTGVSQNPRHKITKRGQNVTFRCDPISEHNRLYWYRQTLGQGPEFLTYFQNEAQLEKSRLLSDRFSAERPKGSFSTLEIQRTEQGDSAMYLCASSLAGGGTEAFFGQGTRLTVV.

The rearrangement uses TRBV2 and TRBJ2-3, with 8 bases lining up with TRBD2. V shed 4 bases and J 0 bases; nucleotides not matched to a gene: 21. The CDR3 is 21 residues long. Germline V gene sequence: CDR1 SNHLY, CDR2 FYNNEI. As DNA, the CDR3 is TGTGCCAGCAGTGCCCCCCGTGGCGCTAGCGGGTATAGCTCTAGCACAGATACGCAGTATTTT. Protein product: CASSAPRGASGYSSSTDTQYF.

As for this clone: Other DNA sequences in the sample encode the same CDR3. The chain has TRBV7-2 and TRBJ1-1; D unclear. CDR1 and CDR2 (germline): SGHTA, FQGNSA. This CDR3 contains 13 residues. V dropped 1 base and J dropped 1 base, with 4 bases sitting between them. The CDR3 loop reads CASSLGRNTEAFF. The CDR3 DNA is TGTGCCAGCAGCTTAGGGAGGAACACTGAAGCTTTCTTT.

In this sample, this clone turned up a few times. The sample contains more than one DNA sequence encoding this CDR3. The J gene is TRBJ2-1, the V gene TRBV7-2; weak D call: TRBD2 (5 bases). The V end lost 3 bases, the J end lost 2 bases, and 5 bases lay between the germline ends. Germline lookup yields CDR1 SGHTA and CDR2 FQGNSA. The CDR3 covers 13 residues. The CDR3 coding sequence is TGTGCCAGCAGCTTGACTACCTACAATGAGCAGTTCTTC. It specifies CASSLTTYNEQFF.

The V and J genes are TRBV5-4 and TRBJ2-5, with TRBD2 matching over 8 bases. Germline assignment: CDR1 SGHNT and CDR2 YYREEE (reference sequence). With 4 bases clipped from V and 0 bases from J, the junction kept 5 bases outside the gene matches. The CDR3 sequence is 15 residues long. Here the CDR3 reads CASSRAGGDQETQYF. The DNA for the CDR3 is TGTGCCAGCAGCCGGGCGGGGGGAGACCAAGAGACCCAGTACTTC.

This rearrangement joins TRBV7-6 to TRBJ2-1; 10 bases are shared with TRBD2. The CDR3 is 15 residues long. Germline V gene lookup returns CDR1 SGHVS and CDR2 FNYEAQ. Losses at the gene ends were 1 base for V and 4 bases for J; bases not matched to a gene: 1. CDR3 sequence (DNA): TGTGCCAGCAGCTTAGGGACTAGCGGTTACAATGAGCAGTTCTTC. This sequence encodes CASSLGTSGYNEQFF.

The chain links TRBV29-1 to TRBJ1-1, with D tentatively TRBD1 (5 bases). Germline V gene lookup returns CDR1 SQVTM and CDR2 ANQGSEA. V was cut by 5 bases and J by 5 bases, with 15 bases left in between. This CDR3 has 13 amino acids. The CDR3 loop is CSVTNRGSTEAFF. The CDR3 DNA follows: TGCAGCGTTACGAACCGGGGGTCGACTGAAGCTTTCTTT.

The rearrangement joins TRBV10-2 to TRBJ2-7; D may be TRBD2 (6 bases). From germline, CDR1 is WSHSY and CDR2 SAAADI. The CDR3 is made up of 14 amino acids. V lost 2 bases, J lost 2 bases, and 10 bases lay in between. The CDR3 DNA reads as TGCGCCAGCAGTGAGGGGACTCTGACCTACGAGCAGTACTTC. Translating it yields CASSEGTLTYEQYF.

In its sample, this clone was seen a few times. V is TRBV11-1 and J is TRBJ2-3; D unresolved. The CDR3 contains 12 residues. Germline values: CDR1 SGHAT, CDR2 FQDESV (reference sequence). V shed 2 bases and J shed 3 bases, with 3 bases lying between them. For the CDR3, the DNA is TGTGCCAGCAGCTTAACAACAGATACGCAGTATTTT. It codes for CASSLTTDTQYF.

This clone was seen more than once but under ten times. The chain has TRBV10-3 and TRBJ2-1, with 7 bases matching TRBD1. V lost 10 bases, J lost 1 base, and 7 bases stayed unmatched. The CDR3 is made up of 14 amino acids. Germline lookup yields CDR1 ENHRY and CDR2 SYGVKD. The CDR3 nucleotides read TGTGCCACATCCTCGGACAGGTCCTACAATGAGCAGTTCTTC. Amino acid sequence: CATSSDRSYNEQFF.

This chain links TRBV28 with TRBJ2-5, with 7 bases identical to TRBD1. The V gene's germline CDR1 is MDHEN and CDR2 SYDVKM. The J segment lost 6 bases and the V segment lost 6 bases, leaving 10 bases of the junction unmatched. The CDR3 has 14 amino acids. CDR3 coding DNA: TGTGCCAGCAGGCGTACAGGGGTCAGGCAGACCCAGTACTTC. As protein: CASRRTGVRQTQYF. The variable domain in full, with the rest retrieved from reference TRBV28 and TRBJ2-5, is DVKVTQSSRYLVKRTGEKVFLECVQDMDHENMFWYRQDPGLGLRLIYFSYDVKMKEKGDIPEGYSVSREKKERFSLILESASTNQTSMYLCASRRTGVRQTQYFGPGTRLLVL.

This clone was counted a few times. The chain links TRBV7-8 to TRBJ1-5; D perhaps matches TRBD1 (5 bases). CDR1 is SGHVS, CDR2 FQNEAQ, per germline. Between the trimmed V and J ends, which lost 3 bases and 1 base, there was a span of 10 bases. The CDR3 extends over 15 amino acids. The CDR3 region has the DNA TGTGCCAGCAGCTTCTATGGGGCCAGCAATCAGCCCCAGCATTTT. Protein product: CASSFYGASNQPQHF.

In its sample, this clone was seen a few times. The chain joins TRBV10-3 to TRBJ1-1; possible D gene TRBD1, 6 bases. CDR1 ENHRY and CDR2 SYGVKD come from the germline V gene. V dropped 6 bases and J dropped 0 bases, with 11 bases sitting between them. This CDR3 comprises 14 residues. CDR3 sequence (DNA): TGTGCCATCAGGAGAACAGGGATGAACACTGAAGCTTTCTTT. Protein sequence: CAIRRTGMNTEAFF.

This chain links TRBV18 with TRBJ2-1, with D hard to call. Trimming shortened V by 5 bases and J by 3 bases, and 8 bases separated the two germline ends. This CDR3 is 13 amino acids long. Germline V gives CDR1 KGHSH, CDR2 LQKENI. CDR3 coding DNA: TGTGCCAGCTCAGCCAACGACTACAATGAGCAGTTCTTC. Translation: CASSANDYNEQFF.